The clone carrying this T cell receptor beta chain was counted at least ten times. Antigen unknown. Absence of ophthalmopathy progression within 18 months defined stable Graves' hyperthyroidism. The patients, who ranged from 18 to 65 in age, presented with newly diagnosed hyperthyroidism lasting under 2 months. Per germline, CDR1 SNHLY and CDR2 FYNNEI. There are 14 residues in the CDR3. V lost 8 bases to trimming and J lost 7 bases, with 18 bases between them. The TCR beta CDR3 regions underwent amplification using RNA transcripts as the source. The TCR CDR3 was amplified in a first-round RT-PCR using the HTBI primer set. TCRdb redid the calling of the multiplex PCR reads with MiXCR, one entry per CDR3 protein. The table records around 200,000 distinct CDR3 sequences, around 19% of them present only once. The data stem from a study of T cells in Graves' hyperthyroidism and ophthalmopathy. Overall study context: Staff took peripheral blood when the initial diagnosis was made, before any treatment began.

Whole-study results and caveats: The majority of expanded thyroid clonotypes above 0.001 also appeared in blood.

The J gene is TRBJ2-1, the V gene TRBV2; D is perhaps TRBD1 (6 bases). This sequence originates from a man in his forties with Graves' hyperthyroidism. What was sequenced was blood. The CDR3: CASLWTVTLNEQFF. CDR3 nucleotide sequence: TGTGCCAGCTTGTGGACAGTAACATTGAATGAGCAGTTCTTC.